Below are 14 T cell receptor beta chains sequenced from a single sample in a study of cytomegalovirus exposure and HLA in healthy donors (dated by TCRdb to about 2017). Libraries were constructed by the immunoSEQ multiplex PCR assay. The multiplex PCR relied on a mix of 60 forward primers for TCR Vbeta segments and 13 reverse primers for TCR Jbeta segments. The source is immuneACCESS, and TCRdb retained only in-frame sequences with V and J called. Part of the clones is not carried over; for the studies checked, unresolved V genes explain less than half of this, and the remainder is unexplained. Within this sample are 100,000 to 150,000 clones, with 80% of them counted one time only. About 2.6% of the sample belongs to the ten largest clones. The sequenced sample consisted of PBMCs. All receptors derive from a man younger than 40 in good health and CMV-seronegative.

The V call is TRBV7-3, the J call TRBJ2-2; 9 bases match TRBD1. Per the germline V gene, CDR1 is SGHTA and CDR2 is FQGTGA. V gave up 6 bases and J gave up 3 bases; unmatched junction bases: 5. CDR3 length equals 15 residues. The CDR3 is CASSFGTGYTGELFF. CDR3 DNA: TGTGCCAGCAGTTTCGGGACAGGGTACACCGGGGAGCTGTTTTTT.

V and J are TRBV28 and TRBJ2-7; 10 bases are shared with TRBD2. The CDR3 runs to 15 residues. With 4 bases clipped from V and 3 bases from J, the junction kept 6 bases outside the gene matches. From germline, CDR1 is MDHEN and CDR2 SYDVKM. CDR3 protein: CASSSVAGGIYEQYF. CDR3 nucleotides: TGTGCCAGCAGTTCGGTAGCGGGAGGCATCTACGAGCAGTACTTC.

Worth noting for this clone: Germline and junction disagree at one end, which may indicate a read error. The chain links TRBV7-2 to TRBJ1-2; D gene ambiguous. Germline V gene data show CDR1 as SGHTA and CDR2 as FQGNSA. CDR3 length equals 13 residues. CDR3 DNA sequence: TGTGCCAGCAGCTTACCCTCTAACTATGGCTACCCCTTC. Its protein is CASSLPSNYGYPF.

The rearrangement joins TRBV7-9 to TRBJ2-1, with 12 bases aligning to TRBD2. Germline loops: CDR1 SEHNR, CDR2 FQNEAQ (reference sequence). Losses at the gene ends were 2 bases for V and 8 bases for J; bases not matched to a gene: 7. The CDR3 loop spans 16 amino acids. The CDR3 DNA reads TGTGCCAGCAGCTTATCACTAGCGGGAGGAGACCATGAGCAGTTCTTC. This codes for CASSLSLAGGDHEQFF.

The rearrangement uses TRBV7-2 and TRBJ2-5; possible D gene TRBD1, 5 bases. The CDR3 is 13 amino acids. The germline V and J ends were trimmed by 7 bases and 5 bases, with 14 bases remaining between them. The germline CDR1 and CDR2 sequences are SGHTA and FQGNSA. For the CDR3, the DNA is TGTGCCAGCACCCCTGGGGCTTTGGAGACCCAGTACTTC. Protein product: CASTPGALETQYF.

The rearrangement uses TRBV27 and TRBJ2-7, with 11 bases lining up with TRBD2. Germline V gives CDR1 MNHEY, CDR2 SMNVEV (reference sequence). The ends lost 5 bases at V and 6 bases at J; junction bases unmatched: 12. The CDR3 length is 16 residues. The DNA for the CDR3 is TGTGCCAGCAGTCATTGGACTAGCGGGCCAGTAGGCGAGCAGTACTTC. Amino acids: CASSHWTSGPVGEQYF.

The V and J genes are TRBV7-7 and TRBJ2-1; 9 bases align to TRBD1. Trimming cost V 6 bases and J 7 bases; bases outside gene matches: 4. The CDR3 consists of 13 residues. Germline V gives CDR1 SSHAT, CDR2 FNYEAQ (reference sequence). The CDR3 loop reads CASSRQGDNEQFF. Written as DNA, the CDR3 is TGTGCCAGCAGTAGACAGGGGGATAATGAGCAGTTCTTC.

DNA for the CDR3: TGTGCCAGCGGTATAATAGCGGGAAACAATGAGCAGTTCTTC. Protein product: CASGIIAGNNEQFF. The chain carries TRBV6-5 and TRBJ2-1; 8 nucleotides match TRBD2. This CDR3 spans 14 amino acids. The J segment lost 5 bases and the V segment lost 8 bases, leaving 8 bases of the junction unmatched. CDR1 and CDR2 from the germline V gene are MNHEY and SVGAGI.

The genes are TRBV5-1 and TRBJ2-3, with 8 bases aligning to TRBD1. The V gene end was trimmed by 4 bases and the J gene end by 1 base; junction bases not matched to a gene: 5. This CDR3 is 15 amino acids long. Per the germline V gene, CDR1 is SGHRS and CDR2 is YFSETQ. The CDR3 coding sequence is TGCGCCAGCAGCCCTGGACAGGGTGGCACAGATACGCAGTATTTT. Translation: CASSPGQGGTDTQYF.

This rearrangement joins TRBV5-1 to TRBJ2-5, with D possibly being TRBD1 (6 bases). The CDR3 extends over 15 amino acids. Between the trimmed V and J ends, which lost 4 bases and 6 bases, there was a span of 19 bases. The germline V gene encodes CDR1 SGHRS and CDR2 YFSETQ. The CDR3 sequence is CASSLEGTYKQTQYF. CDR3 bases: TGCGCCAGCAGCCTTGAGGGGACATACAAACAGACCCAGTACTTC. Variable domain in full (rest from reference TRBV5-1 and TRBJ2-5): KAGVTQTPRYLIKTRGQQVTLSCSPISGHRSVSWYQQTPGQGLQFLFEYFSETQRNKGNFPGRFSGRQFSNSRSEMNVSTLELGDSALYLCASSLEGTYKQTQYFGPGTRLLVL.

The rearrangement links TRBV18 to TRBJ2-3, with 13 positions matching TRBD2. Germline assignment: CDR1 KGHSH and CDR2 LQKENI. The trim removed 3 bases at V and 4 bases at J, leaving 1 base unmatched. The CDR3 has 15 residues. CDR3 residues: CASSPGLAGPDTQYF. CDR3 sequence (DNA): TGTGCCAGCTCACCGGGACTAGCGGGACCAGATACGCAGTATTTT.

The chain combines TRBV6-5 with TRBJ1-2; D not resolved. The CDR3 runs to 14 residues. V was cut by 0 bases and J by 8 bases, with 13 bases left in between. Germline assignment: CDR1 MNHEY and CDR2 SVGAGI. DNA for the CDR3: TGTGCCAGCAGTTACTCCGCCCCGGCGAGGGGCTACACCTTC. It codes for CASSYSAPARGYTF.

CDR3 sequence: CAISEDGDSGNTIYF. For the CDR3, the DNA is TGTGCCATCAGTGAAGACGGGGACTCTGGAAACACCATATATTTT. The rearrangement joins TRBV10-3 to TRBJ1-3; no reliable D call. Germline V lookup: CDR1 ENHRY, CDR2 SYGVKD. CDR3 length: 15 residues. Trimming stripped 3 bases from V and 0 bases from J, with 9 bases between.

A few counts support this clone. V usage is TRBV21-1 and J usage is TRBJ2-7; TRBD2, the table's D call, was not compared with the DNA. TRBV21-1 is tagged as a pseudogene. The CDR3 sequence is 14 residues long. The CDR3 protein is CASPHAGESYEQYF. The CDR3 coding sequence is TGTGCCAGCCCGCATGCGGGAGAATCCTACGAGCAGTACTTC.